This T cell receptor (beta chain) was sequenced for a study of T cell responses to AZD1222 COVID-19 vaccine. Data came from immunoSEQ multiplex PCR; TCRdb stores just in-frame clones and leaves some out. The data hold some 150,000 clones, with 70% to 90% observed a single time. Germline assignment: CDR1 MDHEN and CDR2 SYDVKM. The CDR3 extends over 17 amino acids. The junction had 14 bases not matched to a gene; V was cut back by 5 bases and J by 6 bases. The clonotype comes from an adult in good health. This sequence joins TRBV28 and TRBJ1-5; 9 bases match TRBD1. The material was peripheral blood, obtained on day 0 of MenACWY control vaccination. This CDR3 reads CASSPHIGQGWGQPQHF. The CDR3 nucleotides are TGTGCCAGCAGTCCCCACATAGGACAGGGGTGGGGTCAGCCCCAGCATTTT.